A single TCR beta chain is shown here with its context. This entry belongs to a study of blood T cell repertoires in COVID-19. Looking at the study overall: The United States, Italy and Spain supplied acute and convalescent COVID-19 samples. T cells, B-cell-depleted T cells, or PBMCs supplied cDNA or gDNA.

The germline CDR1 and CDR2 sequences are SNHLY and FYNNEI. J was trimmed by 4 bases and V by 9 bases; bases with no gene match: 9. The CDR3 contains 14 residues. Original methodology: Cell counts per sample came from amplifying reference gene primers. The method was immunoSEQ multiplex PCR; TCRdb's version includes in-frame clones alone and lacks a portion of them. The V and J calls and clone size are taken from that table; D and trimming were inferred from the DNA. This table has roughly 90,000 clones, approximately 80% appearing once. V is TRBV2 and J is TRBJ2-1; 7 positions match TRBD1. This TCR was sampled from a human donor in a cohort sampled during active COVID-19. Sequenced input: peripheral blood. The CDR3 protein is CASHTGTVYNEQFF. DNA for the CDR3: TGTGCCAGTCATACGGGGACAGTATACAATGAGCAGTTCTTC.